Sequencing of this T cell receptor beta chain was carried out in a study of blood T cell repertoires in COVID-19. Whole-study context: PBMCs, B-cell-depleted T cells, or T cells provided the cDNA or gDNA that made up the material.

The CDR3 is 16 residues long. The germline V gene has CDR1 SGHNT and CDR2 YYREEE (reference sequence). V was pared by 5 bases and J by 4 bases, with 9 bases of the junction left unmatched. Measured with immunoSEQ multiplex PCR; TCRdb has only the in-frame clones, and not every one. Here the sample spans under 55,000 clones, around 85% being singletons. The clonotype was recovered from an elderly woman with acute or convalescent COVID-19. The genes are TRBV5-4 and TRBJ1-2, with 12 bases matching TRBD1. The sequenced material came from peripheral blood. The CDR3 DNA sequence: TGTGCCAGCAGTAAACCCGGGACAGGGGGCAGCTATGGCTACACCTTC. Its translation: CASSKPGTGGSYGYTF.